These 11 T cell receptor beta chains originate from one sample sequenced in a study of CD4+ T cells in melanoma. This table comes from immunoSEQ multiplex PCR, and its TCRdb copy is limited to in-frame clones, with some not included. The table records roughly 120,000 clones, around 93% of them present only once. Sequencing used peripheral blood. The receptors were gathered from a human donor with melanoma.

The CDR3 DNA sequence: TGTGCCAGCAGCTTTCCTTCCTACGAGCAGTACTTC. It encodes CASSFPSYEQYF. This chain joins TRBV7-2 and TRBJ2-7; D gene unclear. This CDR3 contains 12 residues. V was shortened by 3 bases and J by 1 base, with 4 bases between the two germline ends. Per the germline V gene, CDR1 is SGHTA and CDR2 is FQGNSA.

The V gene is TRBV19, the J gene TRBJ1-2; 7 nucleotides line up with TRBD1. The CDR3 spans 14 residues. Trimming removed 6 bases from V and 7 bases from J; junction bases left unmatched: 11. The germline gives CDR1 LNHDA, CDR2 SQIVND (reference sequence). CDR3 sequence: CASSQGQRTSGYTF. CDR3 sequence (DNA): TGTGCCAGTAGCCAGGGACAGAGGACGAGTGGCTACACCTTC.

V and J are TRBV28 and TRBJ2-7; perhaps TRBD2 as D (5 bases). The CDR3 covers 14 residues. V shed 5 bases and J shed 5 bases, with 16 bases lying between them. Per the germline V gene, CDR1 is MDHEN and CDR2 is SYDVKM. CDR3 bases: TGTGCCAGCAGTCCCACTAGTCCATTCCACGAGCAGTACTTC. Amino acids: CASSPTSPFHEQYF.

The chain recombines TRBV4-1 with TRBJ1-1; D is ambiguous. Germline V gene data show CDR1 as MGHRA and CDR2 as YSYEKL. V lost 0 bases and J 2 bases, leaving 10 bases between the germline ends. The CDR3 runs 15 residues. The CDR3 DNA reads as TGCGCCAGCAGCCAAGAATCCCGCTCCAACACTGAAGCTTTCTTT. It specifies CASSQESRSNTEAFF.

The chain has TRBV11-2 and TRBJ2-7; a possible D gene is TRBD2 (6 bases). Trimming cost V 5 bases and J 4 bases, with 9 bases left between them. The V gene's germline CDR1 is SGHAT and CDR2 FQNNGV. CDR3 length equals 12 residues. CDR3 sequence reads: CASSPGRYEQYF. Written as DNA, the CDR3 is TGTGCCAGCAGCCCTGGGAGGTACGAGCAGTACTTC.

This chain connects TRBV7-9 to TRBJ2-7, with D perhaps matching TRBD1 or TRBD2 (5 bases each). CDR1 is SEHNR, CDR2 FQNEAQ, per germline (reference sequence). This CDR3 comprises 15 residues. V was clipped by 5 bases and J by 1 base, with 15 bases between them. The CDR3 here is CASSITGTLSYEQYF. CDR3 sequence (DNA): TGTGCCAGCAGCATAACCGGGACCTTATCCTACGAGCAGTACTTC. The full variable domain, with the rest looked up from reference TRBV7-9 and TRBJ2-7, is DTGVSQNPRHKITKRGQNVTFRCDPISEHNRLYWYRQTLGQGPEFLTYFQNEAQLEKSRLLSDRFSAERPKGSFSTLEIQRTEQGDSAMYLCASSITGTLSYEQYFGPGTRLTVT.

The J gene is TRBJ1-1, the V gene TRBV27; 7 nucleotides line up with TRBD1. Trimming cost V 3 bases and J 4 bases; bases outside gene matches: 11. The CDR3 length is 16 residues. Germline V lookup: CDR1 MNHEY, CDR2 SMNVEV (reference sequence). CDR3 in amino acids: CASSLNGDRAVTEAFF. CDR3 bases: TGTGCCAGCAGTTTGAATGGTGACAGGGCAGTCACTGAAGCTTTCTTT.

The J gene is TRBJ1-6, the V gene TRBV6-6; D gene unclear. The V end lost 5 bases, the J end lost 5 bases, and 4 bases lay between the germline ends. This CDR3 has 12 residues. Germline values: CDR1 MNHNY, CDR2 SVGAGI (reference sequence). The CDR3 nucleotides are TGTGCCAGCAGTCATAATAATTCACCCCTCCACTTT. As protein: CASSHNNSPLHF.

The rearrangement joins TRBV7-2 to TRBJ2-1; perhaps TRBD1 as D (6 bases). The V end lost 3 bases, the J end lost 4 bases, and 13 bases lay between the germline ends. The germline V gene has CDR1 SGHTA and CDR2 FQGNSA. This CDR3 has 15 amino acids. This chain's CDR3 is CASSLVAGTYNEQFF. In DNA form, the CDR3 reads TGTGCCAGCAGCTTGGTGGCAGGGACATACAATGAGCAGTTCTTC.

For this clone: This sample includes further DNA sequences coding for the same CDR3. The chain uses TRBV4-2 and TRBJ2-2; 15 nucleotides line up with TRBD2. J was trimmed by 6 bases and V by 4 bases; bases with no gene match: 6. Germline loops: CDR1 LGHNA, CDR2 YNFKEQ. The CDR3 is 17 amino acids. CDR3: CASSLGTSGRKAGELFF. The CDR3 DNA follows: TGTGCCAGCAGCCTTGGGACTAGCGGGAGGAAGGCCGGGGAGCTGTTTTTT.

V is TRBV11-3 and J is TRBJ2-3; no definite D call. This CDR3 has 12 residues. Germline V gene sequence: CDR1 SGHNT, CDR2 YENEEA. V was pared by 2 bases and J by 6 bases, with 6 bases between. This CDR3 reads CASSLRMDTQYF. CDR3 bases: TGTGCCAGCAGCTTACGGATGGATACGCAGTATTTT.